One and the same sample provided the 25 T cell receptor beta chains below, sequenced in a study of blood T cell repertoires in COVID-19. Here immunoSEQ multiplex PCR was the method, and the copy in TCRdb shows in-frame clones only, minus some. The table records over 400,000 clones, approximately 91% of them present only once. Sequenced: peripheral blood. The receptors derive from a woman aged 45-65 years with COVID-19, enrolled during active disease.

This clone was seen repeatedly, ten times or more. The gene calls are TRBV19 and TRBJ2-7; maybe TRBD1 (5 bases). The CDR3 spans 15 residues. Germline CDR1 LNHDA, CDR2 SQIVND (reference sequence). Between the trimmed V and J ends, which lost 6 bases and 5 bases, there was a span of 20 bases. CDR3 sequence: CASSRTSQDTDEQYF. The CDR3 bases are TGTGCCAGTAGCCGTACATCCCAGGACACGGACGAGCAGTACTTC.

This chain links TRBV28 with TRBJ1-2, with D tentatively TRBD1 (6 bases). The CDR3 runs 14 residues. The germline V gene encodes CDR1 MDHEN and CDR2 SYDVKM. V lost 5 bases to trimming and J lost 7 bases, with 17 bases between them. The CDR3 DNA reads TGTGCCAGCAGTGCTGGCGGGGGGCTTGGTGGCTACACCTTC. Translation: CASSAGGGLGGYTF.

The gene calls are TRBV9 and TRBJ2-1, with 11 bases fitting TRBD2. The V gene's germline CDR1 is SGDLS and CDR2 YYNGEE. J gave up 8 bases and V 0 bases, and 4 bases lay outside the gene matches. The CDR3 has 15 residues. The CDR3 is CASSVVSGGADEQFF. In DNA form, the CDR3 reads TGTGCCAGCAGCGTAGTTAGCGGGGGGGCCGATGAGCAGTTCTTC.

This rearrangement joins TRBV24-1 to TRBJ2-1; 9 positions agree with TRBD1. The germline V gene encodes CDR1 KGHDR and CDR2 SFDVKD. This CDR3 contains 16 residues. The junction had 8 bases not matched to a gene; V was cut back by 3 bases and J by 6 bases. As DNA, the CDR3 is TGTGCCACCAGTGATACCGGGACAGGGTACGTCAATGAGCAGTTCTTC. It translates to CATSDTGTGYVNEQFF.

This chain uses TRBV5-4 with TRBJ2-2; TRBD2 is a possible D gene (6 bases). The V gene lost 5 bases and the J gene lost 1 base, with 18 bases spanning the gap. CDR1 is SGHNT and CDR2 is YYREEE in the germline V gene (reference sequence). The CDR3 consists of 17 residues. The CDR3 sequence is CASSYTPLAVNTGELFF. The DNA for the CDR3 is TGTGCCAGCAGTTATACCCCTTTAGCGGTGAACACCGGGGAGCTGTTTTTT.

The rearrangement joins TRBV7-2 to TRBJ2-1, with D possibly matching TRBD2 (6 bases). There are 15 residues in the CDR3. V was trimmed by 4 bases and J by 0 bases, leaving 10 bases between them. Germline V gene data show CDR1 as SGHTA and CDR2 as FQGNSA. CDR3: CASSSRDSSYNEQFF. The CDR3 DNA reads TGTGCCAGCAGCTCCCGGGACTCCTCCTACAATGAGCAGTTCTTC.

The chain uses TRBV29-1 and TRBJ2-7, with 13 nucleotides matching TRBD2. V was pared by 5 bases and J by 0 bases, with 4 bases of the junction left unmatched. CDR3 length: 15 residues. Germline assignment: CDR1 SQVTM and CDR2 ANQGSEA. The CDR3 coding sequence is TGCAGCGTTAGTGGACTAGCGGGGGCCTCCTACGAGCAGTACTTC. It codes for CSVSGLAGASYEQYF.

The V and J genes are TRBV25-1 and TRBJ1-2, with 7 bases fitting TRBD1. In germline, CDR1 is MGHDK, CDR2 SYGVNS. This CDR3 region has 18 residues. J gave up 0 bases and V 3 bases, and 13 bases lay outside the gene matches. The chain's CDR3 is CASSDRDSQTWSNYGYTF. The DNA for the CDR3 is TGTGCCAGCAGTGACCGGGACAGCCAAACCTGGTCTAACTATGGCTACACCTTC.

The gene calls are TRBV5-6 and TRBJ2-2; D possibly corresponds to TRBD2 (6 bases). Germline CDR1 reads SGHDT; CDR2 reads YYEEEE. This CDR3 contains 15 residues. Trimming cost V 4 bases and J 4 bases, with 14 bases left between them. The CDR3: CASSRDFGGTGELFF. The CDR3 DNA reads TGTGCCAGCAGCCGAGATTTCGGGGGCACCGGGGAGCTGTTTTTT.

This chain connects TRBV2 to TRBJ1-2; D uncertain. The CDR3 is 15 amino acids. Germline V gene sequence: CDR1 SNHLY, CDR2 FYNNEI. The V end lost 6 bases, the J end lost 0 bases, and 14 bases lay between the germline ends. The CDR3 bases are TGTGCCAGCAGGCCAGCGGGGAAACCTAACTATGGCTACACCTTC. Its protein product is CASRPAGKPNYGYTF.

Comments on this clone: Other DNA variants within this sample encode the same CDR3. This rearrangement joins TRBV18 to TRBJ1-2; 7 nucleotides agree with TRBD1. Germline loops: CDR1 KGHSH, CDR2 LQKENI. V shed 3 bases, J shed 3 bases, and the junction held 1 base outside the gene matches. There are 13 residues in the CDR3. CDR3 loop: CASSPTGDYGYTF. For the CDR3, the DNA is TGTGCCAGCTCACCTACAGGGGACTATGGCTACACCTTC.

The chain has TRBV4-2 and TRBJ2-5; D is possibly TRBD1 (6 bases). V lost 4 bases, J lost 2 bases, and 11 bases lay in between. The CDR3 consists of 14 residues. Germline V gives CDR1 LGHNA, CDR2 YNFKEQ. This CDR3 is CASSLGQSQETQYF. DNA for the CDR3: TGTGCCAGCAGCCTAGGACAGTCTCAAGAGACCCAGTACTTC.

V is TRBV6-5 and J is TRBJ1-3, with 8 bases matching TRBD1. Trimming cost V 1 base and J 4 bases; bases outside gene matches: 3. CDR1 is MNHEY and CDR2 is SVGAGI in the germline V gene. The CDR3 spans 15 residues. The CDR3: CASSYFGQGGNTIYF. Here the CDR3 DNA reads TGTGCCAGCAGTTACTTTGGACAGGGAGGAAACACCATATATTTT.

The rearrangement links TRBV9 to TRBJ1-2, with D maybe TRBD1 (6 bases). Germline-derived CDR1 and CDR2 are SGDLS and YYNGEE. V lost 6 bases and J lost 2, with 20 bases in between. The CDR3 contains 16 residues. CDR3 nucleotides: TGTGCCAGCACCCCAAACCCGGGACAACACAACTATGGCTACACCTTC. This sequence encodes CASTPNPGQHNYGYTF.

The rearrangement uses TRBV23-1 and TRBJ1-1, with TRBD1 as a possible D gene (6 bases). TRBV23-1 is recorded as an ORF, its role being uncertain. CDR3 length: 12 amino acids. V shed 10 bases and J shed 10 bases, with 19 bases lying between them. CDR3 in DNA: TGCGCCACCTTCCGGCGGGGGGGCGCAGCTTTCTTT. Protein sequence: CATFRRGGAAFF.

This chain connects TRBV9 to TRBJ1-2; 9 bases match TRBD1. The CDR3 contains 14 residues. Germline V gene lookup returns CDR1 SGDLS and CDR2 YYNGEE. Trimming cost V 7 bases and J 2 bases; bases outside gene matches: 6. The CDR3 region is CASGTGGLNYGYTF. The CDR3 DNA sequence: TGTGCCAGCGGAACAGGGGGCTTAAACTATGGCTACACCTTC.

The chain links TRBV9 to TRBJ1-1; possibly TRBD1 for D (6 bases). The germline V gene encodes CDR1 SGDLS and CDR2 YYNGEE. Trimming shortened V by 7 bases and J by 3 bases, and 10 bases separated the two germline ends. The CDR3 length is 12 residues. Written as DNA, the CDR3 is TGTGCCAGCGCTGGACAGCACACTGAAGCTTTCTTT. Its translation is CASAGQHTEAFF.

The chain employs TRBV10-3 and TRBJ1-5; TRBD1 matches 10 bases. CDR1 is ENHRY, CDR2 SYGVKD, per germline. The trim removed 4 bases at V and 4 bases at J, leaving 4 bases unmatched. This CDR3 comprises 15 residues. CDR3 nucleotides: TGTGCCATCAGTGGACCGGGACAGGGGAATCAGCCCCAGCATTTT. The encoded protein is CAISGPGQGNQPQHF.

This rearrangement joins TRBV12-3 or TRBV12-4 to TRBJ2-1, with a tentative D call TRBD2 (5 bases). Trimming left V 5 bases short and J 5 bases short, with 7 bases between. The CDR3 is made up of 12 amino acids. The CDR3 is CASSQTNNEQFF. In DNA, the CDR3 is TGTGCCAGCAGTCAGACTAACAATGAGCAGTTCTTC.

This clone came up once. The rearrangement joins TRBV12-3 or TRBV12-4 to TRBJ1-1; no firm D call. The CDR3 sequence is 13 residues long. V lost 6 bases and J lost 3, with 11 bases in between. The CDR3 coding sequence is TGTGCCAGCAGCTACTTACCCGACACTGAAGCTTTCTTT. As protein: CASSYLPDTEAFF.

The rearrangement joins TRBV19 to TRBJ2-3; a weak D match, TRBD2 (6 bases). The CDR3 extends over 13 amino acids. Germline loops: CDR1 LNHDA, CDR2 SQIVND (reference sequence). V was pared by 1 base and J by 7 bases, with 9 bases between. The CDR3 region is CASSIAEGNTQYF. CDR3 DNA: TGTGCCAGTAGTATAGCGGAGGGTAATACGCAGTATTTT.

The V and J genes are TRBV19 and TRBJ1-2; the D gene is possibly TRBD1 (6 bases). This CDR3 contains 14 residues. The germline gives CDR1 LNHDA, CDR2 SQIVND (reference sequence). V dropped 3 bases and J dropped 2 bases, with 10 bases sitting between them. The CDR3, as DNA: TGTGCCAGTAGTATTCAGGGGCCGAACTATGGCTACACCTTC. It yields the protein CASSIQGPNYGYTF. The variable domain in full, with the rest retrieved from reference TRBV19 and TRBJ1-2, is DGGITQSPKYLFRKEGQNVTLSCEQNLNHDAMYWYRQDPGQGLRLIYYSQIVNDFQKGDIAEGYSVSREKKESFPLTVTSAQKNPTAFYLCASSIQGPNYGYTFGSGTRLTVV.

The chain uses TRBV3-1 (or the pseudogene TRBV3-2) and TRBJ1-1; possibly TRBD1 for D (5 bases). V was cut by 4 bases and J by 10 bases, with 16 bases left in between. The V gene's germline CDR1 is LGHDT and CDR2 YNNKEL (reference sequence). The CDR3 has 13 residues. CDR3 loop: CASSPGVGMRAFF. CDR3 sequence (DNA): TGTGCCAGCAGCCCGGGGGTCGGGATGCGAGCTTTCTTT.

CDR3 nucleotides: TGTGCCAGCGGGGACTCTCCGGGGGAGCCCCAGCATTTT. Residues: CASGDSPGEPQHF. The gene calls are TRBV6-5 and TRBJ1-5; possible D gene TRBD1, 5 bases. This CDR3 is 13 amino acids long. Trimming cost V 8 bases and J 8 bases, with 16 bases left between them. CDR1 and CDR2 (germline): MNHEY, SVGAGI.

This clone has just one count. The chain joins TRBV9 to TRBJ1-4; D not certain. Trimming stripped 2 bases from V and 3 bases from J, with 8 bases between. CDR1 and CDR2 from the germline V gene are SGDLS and YYNGEE. The CDR3 spans 14 residues. CDR3 region: CASSVTGANEKLFF. CDR3 nucleotide sequence: TGTGCCAGCAGCGTCACGGGTGCTAATGAAAAACTGTTTTTT.